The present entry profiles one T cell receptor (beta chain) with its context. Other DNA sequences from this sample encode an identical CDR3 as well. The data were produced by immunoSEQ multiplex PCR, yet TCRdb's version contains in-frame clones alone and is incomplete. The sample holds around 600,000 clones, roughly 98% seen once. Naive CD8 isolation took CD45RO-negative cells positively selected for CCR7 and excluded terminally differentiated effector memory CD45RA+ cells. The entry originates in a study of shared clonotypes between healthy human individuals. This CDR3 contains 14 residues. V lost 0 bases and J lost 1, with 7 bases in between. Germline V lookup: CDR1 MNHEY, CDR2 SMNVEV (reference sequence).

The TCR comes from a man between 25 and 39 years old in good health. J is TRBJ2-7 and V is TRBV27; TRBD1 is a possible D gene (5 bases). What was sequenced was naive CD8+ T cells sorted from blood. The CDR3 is CASSLSRQSYEQYF. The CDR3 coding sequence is TGTGCCAGCAGTTTATCCCGACAGTCCTACGAGCAGTACTTC.